A selection of T cell receptor beta chains follows, all from one sample in a study of CD8+ T cells in alopecia areata. Measured with immunoSEQ multiplex PCR; TCRdb has only the in-frame clones, and not every one. Among around 270,000 clones listed, nearly 60% were seen once. Sequenced material: CD4+ T cells sorted from blood, taken at week 24, from a patient treated with tofacitinib. The receptors originated from a human donor with alopecia areata. The CDR3 runs from the conserved cysteine through the conserved F or W. Fields, in order: V gene, J gene, D gene, clone size, CDR3 DNA, CDR3 protein. The D gene is left open where the match is weak. A clone size is listed for some rows: how often the clone was seen (once, few, many), or a class if it is expanded.

>TRBV4-3|TRBJ2-5|TRBD1|-
TGCGCCAGCAGCCATGACATGGGGACAGACCAGACCCAGTACTTC
CASSHDMGTDQTQYF
>TRBV9|TRBJ1-4|TRBD1|-
TGTGCCAGCAGCGTAGGGACAGGGCTTAATGAAAAACTGTTTTTT
CASSVGTGLNEKLFF
>TRBV9|TRBJ1-1|-|-
TGTGCCAGCAGCGCAGGCCATGGGGTCACTGAAGCTTTCTTT
CASSAGHGVTEAFF
>TRBV4-1|TRBJ1-2|-|few
TGCGCCAGCAGCCAAGATAGGATCAGCAACTATGGCTACACCTTC
CASSQDRISNYGYTF
>TRBV29-1|TRBJ1-2|-|-
TGCAGCGTTGAATGGCAGAATAACTATGGCTACACCTTC
CSVEWQNNYGYTF
>TRBV29-1|TRBJ2-3|-|-
TGCAGCGTTTTGCCCGACTACACAGATACGCAGTATTTT
CSVLPDYTDTQYF
>TRBV5-6|TRBJ2-7|-|-
TGTGCCAGCAGCTTGGACAGCTTGTACGAGCAGTACTTC
CASSLDSLYEQYF
>TRBV30|TRBJ1-2|-|once
TGTGCCTGGAGTGTGGGATTCCGCCGGGGAGACTATGGCTACACCTTC
CAWSVGFRRGDYGYTF
>TRBV30|TRBJ2-5|-|-
TGTGCCTGGAGTGAAGCTAGCCAGACCCAGTACTTC
CAWSEASQTQYF
>TRBV7-3|TRBJ2-5|-|few
TGTGCCAGCAGTTCCGGGATCCAAGAGACCCAGTACTTC
CASSSGIQETQYF
>TRBV5-1|TRBJ1-1|-|-
TGCGCCAGCAGCTTGGTGGGCGGCATGAACACTGAAGCTTTCTTT
CASSLVGGMNTEAFF
>TRBV30|TRBJ1-2|-|-
TGTGCCTGGAGTAGGGACCTTGGCGATGGCTACACCTTC
CAWSRDLGDGYTF
>TRBV30|TRBJ1-2|-|few
TGTGCCTGGAGTGCTGTGGATCTGGGCTATGGCTACACCTTC
CAWSAVDLGYGYTF